The next 30 T cell receptor beta chains were all read from a single sample in a study of T cells in women clearing cervical HPV infection. The protocol was immunoSEQ multiplex PCR, while the TCRdb copy is restricted to in-frame clones and leaves out a portion. Recorded here are roughly 9,000 clones; the top ten clones represent 8.2%. Specimen: blood buffy coat. The receptors stem from a woman between 18 and 70 years old with a cervical HPV16 infection that either progressed to CIN3+ or cleared (not recorded which).

This clone ranks as medium-sized in terms of frequency. The read terminates 3 residues before the CDR3 end, so the remaining end is supplied by the germline J gene. This rearrangement joins TRBV7-6 to TRBJ2-7; 8 nucleotides line up with TRBD2. CDR1 SGHVS and CDR2 FNYEAQ come from the germline V gene. V dropped 2 bases and J dropped 2; count of bases not matched to a gene: 2. This CDR3 has 14 residues. CDR3 protein: CASSLNSGTYEQYF. The CDR3 DNA, read in part, is TGTGCCAGCAGCTTAAATAGCGGGACCTACGAG. The variable domain in full, with the rest retrieved from reference TRBV7-6 and TRBJ2-7, is GAGVSQSPRYKVTKRGQDVALRCDPISGHVSLYWYRQALGQGPEFLTYFNYEAQQDKSGLPNDRFSAERPEGSISTLTIQRTEQRDSAMYRCASSLNSGTYEQYFGPGTRLTVT.

Concerning this clone: The read terminates 3 residues before the CDR3 end, so the remaining end is supplied by the germline J gene. J is TRBJ1-1 and V is TRBV2; TRBD1 aligns across 7 bases. Germline V gene lookup returns CDR1 SNHLY and CDR2 FYNNEI. Germline trimming cut 11 bases from V and 2 bases from J; bases unmatched to any gene: 8. This CDR3 has 13 residues. CDR3 sequence reads: CAGEGQLNTEAFF. The CDR3 bases that were read are TGTGCCGGGGAGGGACAGTTAAACACTGAA.

As to this clone: The CDR3 end lies 3 residues beyond the end of the read and is filled in from the germline J gene. This sequence joins TRBV7-9 and TRBJ2-3; D may match TRBD1 or TRBD2 (5 bases each). Germline V gene lookup returns CDR1 SEHNR and CDR2 FQNEAQ (reference sequence). This CDR3 spans 14 amino acids. The sequenced part of the CDR3 DNA is TGTGCCAGCAGCTTGGCAGGGAGAGGAGAGGCG. Protein sequence: CASSLAGRGEA. The whole CDR3 sequence is CASSLAGRGEAQYF.

The CDR3 here is CASSLGGVGDTQYF. The covered CDR3 bases are TGCGCCAGCAGCTTGGGAGGGGTGGGAGATACG. The rearrangement uses TRBV5-1 and TRBJ2-3; D possibly uses TRBD1 or TRBD2 (5 bases each). The sequenced fragment ends 3 residues before the CDR3 boundary, so the rest is inferred from the germline J gene. The ends were cut back, 0 bases at V and 5 bases at J, with 10 bases in the middle. Per germline, CDR1 SGHRS and CDR2 YFSETQ. The CDR3 spans 14 residues.

In regard to this clone: Coverage ceases 3 residues before the CDR3 finishes, and the germline J gene fills in the end. This sequence joins TRBV6-1 and TRBJ2-3; 8 bases align to TRBD2. The CDR3 has 15 residues. Germline loops: CDR1 MNHNS, CDR2 SASEGT. The CDR3 region is CASSETAGGEETQYF. CDR3 bases read: TGTGCCAGCAGTGAAACGGCGGGGGGAGAAGAGACG.

As for this clone: The CDR3 goes on 3 residues after the read ends, and that part is filled in from the germline J gene. J is TRBJ1-5 and V is TRBV5-6, with a possible D match to TRBD1 (5 bases). V lost 4 bases and J 2 bases, leaving 13 bases between the germline ends. This CDR3 contains 15 residues. Germline CDR1 reads SGHDT; CDR2 reads YYEEEE. The CDR3: CASSPGTLGNQPQHF. CDR3 DNA (partial): TGTGCCAGCAGCCCCGGGACTCTTGGCAATCAGCCC.

Points on this clone: At one end, the junction sequence differs from germline, possibly due to a read error. The read is 3 residues too short to cover the CDR3 end, so that end is filled in from the germline J gene. The same CDR3 can be traced to other DNA sequences in this sample. This sequence joins TRBV19 and TRBJ1-3, with 9 bases aligning to TRBD1. This CDR3 is built from 13 residues. Per germline, CDR1 LNHDA and CDR2 SQIVND (reference sequence). Here the CDR3 reads CASGTGRGNTIYF. CDR3 DNA, as far as it was read: TGTGCCAGTGGGACAGGGCGAGGAAACACA.

This clone is labeled medium-sized based on frequency. The sequenced fragment ends 3 residues before the CDR3 boundary, so the rest is inferred from the germline J gene. The chain employs TRBV10-3 and TRBJ2-1; a possible D gene is TRBD2 (5 bases). This CDR3 is 14 amino acids long. Trimming left V 7 bases short and J 4 bases short, with 14 bases between. Germline CDR1 reads ENHRY; CDR2 reads SYGVKD. The CDR3: CAIKEAEEYNEQFF. The sequenced part of the CDR3 DNA is TGTGCCATCAAAGAGGCGGAGGAGTACAATGAG.

A remark on this clone: The sequence runs out 3 residues before the end of the CDR3; the remainder is reconstructed from the germline J gene. This sequence joins TRBV5-1 and TRBJ2-3; 11 bases match TRBD2. Germline loops: CDR1 SGHRS, CDR2 YFSETQ. Losses at the gene ends were 4 bases for V and 4 bases for J; bases not matched to a gene: 8. This CDR3 region has 16 residues. CDR3 DNA (partial): TGCGCCAGCAGCGCCCAACTAGCGGGGGTCTCAGATACG. It encodes CASSAQLAGVSDT. The entire CDR3 protein is CASSAQLAGVSDTQYF.

This clone ranks as medium-sized in terms of frequency. CDR3 DNA (partial): TGTGCCAGCAGCCTAGAGGGGTATTCACCC. It translates to CASSLEGYSP. The CDR3 reads in full as CASSLEGYSPLHF. The rearrangement joins TRBV7-6 to TRBJ1-6; tentatively, D is TRBD1 (5 bases). From the germline J gene comes the end of the CDR3, since the read stops 3 residues before it. Trimming stripped 5 bases from V and 8 bases from J, with 10 bases between. This CDR3 comprises 13 residues. Germline V gene data show CDR1 as SGHVS and CDR2 as FNYEAQ.

This clone shows up as medium-sized by frequency. The read ends 3 residues shy of where the CDR3 ends; the end is completed using the germline J gene. The rearrangement uses TRBV18 and TRBJ2-6, with TRBD1 matching over 7 bases. Germline V lookup: CDR1 KGHSH, CDR2 LQKENI. The length of the CDR3 is 17 residues. Trimming removed 3 bases from V and 2 bases from J; junction bases left unmatched: 7. CDR3 DNA, as far as it was read: TGTGCCAGCTCACCCGGGACAGCAAATACTGGGGCCAACGTC. Protein: CASSPGTANTGANV. The CDR3 in its entirety is CASSPGTANTGANVLTF.

A note on this clone: The read comes to an end 3 residues before the CDR3 does, leaving the germline J gene to fill in the end. The chain combines TRBV5-1 with TRBJ1-6, with TRBD1 matching 7 bases. The CDR3 has 15 residues. V lost 1 base to trimming and J lost 7 bases; unmatched junction nucleotides: 5. CDR1 is SGHRS, CDR2 YFSETQ, per germline. The sequenced CDR3 bases are TGCGCCAGCAGCTTGTCGGGGACAGACAATTCACCC. Its translation is CASSLSGTDNSP. The full CDR3 sequence reads CASSLSGTDNSPLHF.

In the case of this clone: The read finishes 3 residues shy of the CDR3 end, and the germline J gene is used to complete it. The chain has TRBV28 and TRBJ1-2; no clear D gene. The CDR3 covers 11 residues. V was cut by 8 bases and J by 0 bases, with 4 bases left in between. Looked up from germline, CDR1 is MDHEN and CDR2 is SYDVKM. CDR3 protein: CASLANYGYTF. CDR3 DNA (partial): TGTGCCAGCCTCGCTAACTATGGC.

Of note for this clone: The read comes to an end 3 residues before the CDR3 does, leaving the germline J gene to fill in the end. The V gene is TRBV19, the J gene TRBJ1-6; no clear D gene. From germline, CDR1 is LNHDA and CDR2 SQIVND (reference sequence). V dropped 7 bases and J dropped 7 bases, with 17 bases sitting between them. This CDR3 contains 15 residues. The part of the CDR3 DNA that was read is TGTGCCAGTACTCTACAGAGCTTAGAAAATTCACCC. The encoded protein is CASTLQSLENSP. The CDR3 in its entirety is CASTLQSLENSPLHF.

The CDR3 DNA, read in part, is TGTGCCAGCAGCACACAAGCGGGGGGCTCCTACGAG. Residues: CASSTQAGGSYE. The whole CDR3 region reads CASSTQAGGSYEQYF. The chain carries TRBV11-2 and TRBJ2-7; 9 nucleotides match TRBD2. The read ends 3 residues shy of where the CDR3 ends; the end is completed using the germline J gene. The CDR3 length is 15 residues. The germline V gene has CDR1 SGHAT and CDR2 FQNNGV. Germline trimming cut 5 bases from V and 0 bases from J; bases unmatched to any gene: 5.

To note about this clone: The read gets to within 3 residues of the CDR3 end, and the germline J gene fills in the rest. The J gene is TRBJ2-3, the V gene TRBV20-1; weak D call: TRBD1 (6 bases). The CDR3 loop spans 15 amino acids. Germline CDR1 DFQATT, CDR2 SNEGSKA (reference sequence). Incomplete CDR3 DNA: TGCAGTGCTAAAGAAGGACAGACCTTCGAAGAGACG. This gives the protein CSAKEGQTFEET. The whole CDR3 is CSAKEGQTFEETQYF.

Turning to this clone: The read halts 3 residues ahead of the CDR3 end, with the missing end drawn from the germline J gene. V usage is TRBV2 and J usage is TRBJ2-5; possible D gene TRBD1, 5 bases. CDR3 length: 14 residues. Germline V gene sequence: CDR1 SNHLY, CDR2 FYNNEI. Trimming removed 3 bases at V and 5 bases at J, with 13 bases between. The CDR3 spells CASSDWTSGETQYF. Incomplete CDR3 DNA: TGTGCCAGCAGTGACTGGACATCTGGGGAGACC.

Note on this clone: The read stops 3 residues short of the end of the CDR3; the missing end is completed from the germline J gene. The V gene is TRBV6-2 or TRBV6-3, the J gene TRBJ2-7, with TRBD2 identical over 9 bases. The V and J ends lost 4 bases and 2 bases, in that order; junction bases with no gene match: 6. CDR3 size: 15 residues. The germline V gene encodes CDR1 MNHEY and CDR2 SVGEGT. CDR3 sequence reads: CASSSGLAVAYEQYF. The sequenced part of the CDR3 DNA is TGTGCCAGCAGTTCGGGACTAGCCGTCGCCTACGAG.

As regards this clone: The CDR3 is cut off 3 residues early in the read; its end comes from the germline J gene. The gene calls are TRBV19 and TRBJ2-3; weak D call: TRBD1 (5 bases). V lost 8 bases and J 4 bases, leaving 13 bases between the germline ends. The germline CDR1 and CDR2 sequences are LNHDA and SQIVND (reference sequence). The CDR3 is 13 amino acids. Incomplete CDR3 DNA: TGTGCCAGTTCCGTAGTCAGGGCAGATACG. This sequence encodes CASSVVRADT. The full CDR3 protein reads CASSVVRADTQYF.

Turning to this clone: The read terminates 3 residues ahead of where the CDR3 ends, so the germline J gene completes it. The chain carries TRBV7-8 and TRBJ2-5; 8 positions match TRBD2. CDR1 and CDR2 from the germline V gene are SGHVS and FQNEAQ. The V gene end was trimmed by 3 bases and the J gene end by 4 bases; junction bases not matched to a gene: 4. The CDR3 length is 14 residues. CDR3 bases read: TGTGCCAGCAGCTTTCGGACTAGCTTAGAGACC. Its translation is CASSFRTSLET. The entire CDR3 protein reads CASSFRTSLETQYF. The full variable domain, in which reference TRBV7-8 and TRBJ2-5 provide the parts outside the CDR3, is GAGVSQSPRYKVAKRGQDVALRCDPISGHVSLFWYQQALGQGPEFLTYFQNEAQLDKSGLPSDRFFAERPEGSVSTLKIQRTQQEDSAVYLCASSFRTSLETQYFGPGTRLLVL.

Incomplete CDR3 DNA: TGTGCCAGCAGGAGAACAGGGGACGGCAATTCACCC. It translates to CASRRTGDGNSP. The whole CDR3 protein reads CASRRTGDGNSPLHF. V and J are TRBV2 and TRBJ1-6; 7 bases fit TRBD1. The sequence runs out 3 residues before the end of the CDR3; the remainder is reconstructed from the germline J gene. The V gene's germline CDR1 is SNHLY and CDR2 FYNNEI. This CDR3 has 15 amino acids. V was pared by 6 bases and J by 7 bases, with 9 bases of the junction left unmatched. Filled out from reference TRBV2 and TRBJ1-6, the complete variable domain reads EPEVTQTPSHQVTQMGQEVILRCVPISNHLYFYWYRQILGQKVEFLVSFYNNEISEKSEIFDDQFSVERPDGSNFTLKIRSTKLEDSAMYFCASRRTGDGNSPLHFGNGTRLTVT.

With respect to this clone: Read data end 3 residues before the CDR3 end; the end is taken from the germline J gene. The chain couples TRBV20-1 to TRBJ2-7, with 10 bases identical to TRBD1. The V and J ends lost 3 bases and 5 bases, in that order; junction bases with no gene match: 10. Germline loops: CDR1 DFQATT, CDR2 SNEGSKA (reference sequence). The CDR3 extends over 15 amino acids. The CDR3 sequence: CSARDGDRGHHEQYF. Partial CDR3 DNA: TGCAGTGCTAGGGACGGGGACAGGGGACACCACGAG.

Regarding this clone: The DNA ends 3 residues before the CDR3 does, and the rest of the CDR3 is filled in from the germline J gene. The V and J genes are TRBV5-5 and TRBJ2-3; D remains ambiguous. CDR3 length equals 15 residues. V dropped 1 base and J dropped 2 bases, with 11 bases sitting between them. The germline gives CDR1 SGHKS, CDR2 YYEKEE (reference sequence). The CDR3 spells CASSLSARLTDTQYF. The sequenced CDR3 bases are TGTGCCAGCAGCTTGAGCGCCAGACTCACAGATACG.

As for this clone: Read sequence stops 3 residues before the CDR3 end, and the germline J gene provides the missing end. The chain combines TRBV2 with TRBJ2-2, with 12 bases fitting TRBD2. The germline V gene has CDR1 SNHLY and CDR2 FYNNEI. After removal of 7 bases from V and 4 bases from J, the junction contained 4 bases not matched to a gene. The CDR3 runs 15 residues. The CDR3 here is CASTLLAGGTGELFF. The covered CDR3 bases are TGTGCCAGCACCCTACTAGCGGGGGGCACCGGGGAG.

Concerning this clone: From the germline J gene comes the end of the CDR3, since the read stops 3 residues before it. J is TRBJ1-2 and V is TRBV20-1; D is uncertain. Trimming pared 0 bases from V and 5 bases from J, leaving 13 bases between. The CDR3 spans 14 residues. CDR1 DFQATT and CDR2 SNEGSKA come from the germline V gene (reference sequence). CDR3 DNA (partial): TGCAGTGCTAGAGATCGACGGGGAGGGTATGGC. Its protein is CSARDRRGGYG. The CDR3 in its entirety is CSARDRRGGYGYTF.

In regard to this clone: Read sequence stops 3 residues before the CDR3 end, and the germline J gene provides the missing end. The chain has TRBV20-1 and TRBJ2-3, with a weak D call TRBD2 (6 bases). Germline V lookup: CDR1 DFQATT, CDR2 SNEGSKA (reference sequence). The CDR3 length is 13 residues. The CDR3 bases that were read are TGCAGTGTCGCCACCACTAGCAATCAGCCG. It codes for CSVATTSNQP. In full, the CDR3 reads CSVATTSNQPQYF.

CDR3 loop: CASSLEGYSGANYGYTF. The part of the CDR3 DNA that was read is TGTGCCAGCAGTTTAGAGGGTTACTCCGGAGCTAACTATGGC. The chain couples TRBV28 to TRBJ1-2; D is uncertain. The CDR3 end lies 3 residues beyond the end of the read and is filled in from the germline J gene. The CDR3 is 17 amino acids. The V and J ends lost 2 bases and 0 bases respectively, with 16 bases between them. CDR1 and CDR2 from the germline V gene are MDHEN and SYDVKM.

Notes on this clone: The read ends 3 residues shy of where the CDR3 ends; the end is completed using the germline J gene. The V gene is TRBV19, the J gene TRBJ2-1; 7 nucleotides agree with TRBD1. This CDR3 spans 15 amino acids. CDR1 is LNHDA and CDR2 is SQIVND in the germline V gene (reference sequence). The trim removed 6 bases at V and 2 bases at J, leaving 7 bases unmatched. The sequenced part of the CDR3 DNA is TGTGCCAGTAGCCGTACAGGGGCACCCTACAATGAG. The encoded protein is CASSRTGAPYNE. The CDR3 in its entirety is CASSRTGAPYNEQFF.

According to its frequency, this clone is medium-sized. This CDR3 is CASSLVGGQGGELFF. The part of the CDR3 DNA that was read is TGCGCCAGCAGCTTGGTCGGGGGGCAAGGCGGGGAG. This chain links TRBV5-1 with TRBJ2-2, with D perhaps matching TRBD2 (7 bases). Read sequence stops 3 residues before the CDR3 end, and the germline J gene provides the missing end. Per germline, CDR1 SGHRS and CDR2 YFSETQ. With 0 bases removed from V and 7 bases from J, the gap between germline ends came to 13 bases. The CDR3 extends over 15 amino acids.

On this clone: The read stops 3 residues short of the end of the CDR3; the missing end is completed from the germline J gene. The J gene is TRBJ2-1, the V gene TRBV9; 11 bases line up with TRBD2. CDR3 length: 16 residues. Germline CDR1 is SGDLS and CDR2 is YYNGEE. The V and J ends lost 2 bases and 5 bases, in that order; junction bases with no gene match: 6. CDR3: CASSVVGTSGNNEQFF. The sequenced CDR3 bases are TGTGCCAGCAGCGTCGTCGGGACTAGCGGAAACAATGAG. Supplemented by reference TRBV9 and TRBJ2-1, the full variable domain reads DSGVTQTPKHLITATGQRVTLRCSPRSGDLSVYWYQQSLDQGLQFLIQYYNGEERAKGNILERFSAQQFPDLHSELNLSSLELGDSALYFCASSVVGTSGNNEQFFGPGTRLTVL.